The present entry profiles one T cell receptor (beta chain) with its context. Its antigen is not identified. After constant-region reverse-primer amplification, full-length variable regions underwent semi-nested PCR with Nested Universal Primer A. TCRdb used MiXCR to reprocess the 5' RACE reads, holding one entry per CDR3 protein. Found here are just under 65,000 distinct CDR3 sequences, about 20% of them singletons; the top ten hold about 3%. The germline CDR1 and CDR2 sequences are SGHRS and YFSETQ. The CDR3 spans 15 residues. The V gene end was trimmed by 4 bases and the J gene end by 10 bases; junction bases not matched to a gene: 11. Study results and caveats: The TCR gene usage of tumor memory CD4+ T cells clustered together with blood and lymph node memory CD4+ cells and with lymph node naive CD4+ cells. Tumor Tregs overlapped most with tumor, then blood, naive CD4+ cells.

CD4+CD45RO+CD25- cells were isolated as memory CD4+ T cells. The sequence was obtained from a female donor with breast cancer. Sequenced sample: memory CD4+ T cells sorted from a lymph node. The subset here: memory CD4+ T cells, CD4+CD45RO+CD25-. The gene calls are TRBV5-1 and TRBJ2-1, with TRBD2 matching over 10 bases. The CDR3 is CASSPRLAGEGEQFF. The CDR3 nucleotides are TGCGCCAGCAGCCCCCGCCTAGCGGGAGAGGGAGAGCAGTTCTTC.